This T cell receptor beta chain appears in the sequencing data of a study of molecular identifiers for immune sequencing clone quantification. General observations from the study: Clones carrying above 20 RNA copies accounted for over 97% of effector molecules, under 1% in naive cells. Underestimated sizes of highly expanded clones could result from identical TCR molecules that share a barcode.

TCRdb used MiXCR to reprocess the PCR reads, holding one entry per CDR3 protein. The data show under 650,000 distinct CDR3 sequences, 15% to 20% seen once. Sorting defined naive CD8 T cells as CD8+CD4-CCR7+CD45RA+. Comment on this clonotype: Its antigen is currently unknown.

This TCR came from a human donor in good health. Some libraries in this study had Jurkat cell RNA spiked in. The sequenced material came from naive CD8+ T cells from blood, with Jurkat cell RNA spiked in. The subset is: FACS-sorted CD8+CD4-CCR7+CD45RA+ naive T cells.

As DNA, the CDR3 is TGTGCCAGCAGCCCTAAACTAGCGGGAAAAATAGTAGGTGCCGGGGAGCTGTTTTTT. Its translation: CASSPKLAGKIVGAGELFF. The chain has TRBV11-2 and TRBJ2-2, with 10 positions matching TRBD2. The CDR3 totals 19 residues. From germline, CDR1 is SGHAT and CDR2 FQNNGV. Trimming took 5 bases from V and 6 from J; bases not matched to a gene: 18.